The T cell receptor beta chain described here comes from a study of shared clonotypes between healthy human individuals (dated by TCRdb to the early 2020s). With respect to the entire study: Three men and a couple of women, aged 18 to 49 years, made up the cohort. For each donor, three plates each were used for CD4 naive and CD4 memory, two plates were used for CD8 naive, and one plate was used for CD8 memory. To estimate repertoire size and how much clonotypes are shared between individuals, the study performed deep sequencing of blood TCR repertoires from a few healthy adults. Leukapheresis yielded between about 0.85 and 10 billion PBMCs per donor. To increase sequencing depth and limit assay-specific biases, different laboratories used diverse techniques to prepare libraries and sequence TCR repertoires.

Overall study outcomes, separate from this receptor: When several donors were compared, the shared fraction of clonotypes was about 5.5% for naive CD4, 3.5% to 4% for naive CD8, more than 2% for memory CD4, and 0.3% to 0.5% for memory CD8. Based on pairwise subsampling, the degree of clonotype sharing among donors was expected to be affected by sequencing depth. Larger estimated clonotype richness was generally found for naive subsets than for memory subsets. Incomplete sequencing was indicated by rarefaction of sorted-subset datasets, despite the large sequencing depth. Sampling was restricted to blood, and TCR repertoires in tissue are likely to differ from TCR repertoires in blood. Because the study included only a small number of donors, the genetic and exposure-history diversity represented was limited. Clonotypes shared by all four sorted-subset donors showed higher generation probabilities than non-shared clonotypes.

The V and J ends are trimmed by 5 bases and 8 bases, leaving 12 bases between them. The CDR3 measures 12 amino acids from cysteine to phenylalanine. CDR3 DNA is the only sequence kept; it has 36 bases, read in frame from the first base. CDR1 and CDR2, looked up from the germline V gene, are MDHEN and SYDVKM. CD8 naive samples were CD45RO-negative cells positively selected for CCR7, giving a CD45RA+CCR7+ population that excluded TemRA cells. The donors were healthy, HIV-negative adults with no recently reported acute infections or vaccinations. Every donor was a Caucasian adult residing in Nashville, Tennessee, USA. After blood collection by leukapheresis, PBMCs were isolated using Ficoll-Histopaque density gradient centrifugation and then cryopreserved in the vapor phase of liquid nitrogen. Analytical flow cytometry was used to check the purity and quantity of each magnetically sorted T cell population. Each sorted fraction had its genomic DNA isolated and then quantified by UV absorbance on a Nanodrop 2000c.

TCR CDR3 regions were amplified from genomic DNA by multiplex PCR using the deep immunoSEQ assay. Genomic DNA extracted from each cell subset was distributed evenly over all wells of several immunoSEQ 96-well plates, and each plate served as one replicate. Each replicate PCR for sorted subsets received about 220 ng genomic DNA, equal to about 30,000 T cell genomes. The purified libraries were quantified using a Qubit 3.0 fluorometer, sized with a Bioanalyzer 2100, and then quantified again using the KAPA Library Quantification kit. Each immunoSEQ 96-well plate was sequenced on its own single-read 150-cycle Illumina NextSeq 550 flow cell. Processing in the source paper ran as follows. Because only junctional sequences without quality scores were contained in the immunoSEQ output, filtering matching that applied to full-length reads could not be performed. Sequences were annotated with PyIR, a Python wrapper for IgBLAST v1.9, using IMGT germline references to assign V/J genes and CDR3. Reads with weak V/J assignments (E-value above 1e-6), missing CDR3, stop codons, out-of-frame junctions, or ambiguous translated residues were removed. V3J clonotypes were defined by identical inferred V gene, J gene, and CDR3 amino acid sequence. To compute the percentage overlap between repertoires, the number of shared unique clonotypes was divided by the size of the smaller repertoire. RTK rarefaction, the Chao1 estimator, and Recon v2.1 estimates of unobserved clonotypes were used to assess repertoire richness. Generation probabilities were computed with OLGA for all TCRbeta clonotypes obtained by the gDNA method from several donors. What TCRdb holds here is the immuneACCESS table cut down to in-frame rearrangements. Part of the clones is not present; checked against another copy, under half of the missing clones reflect an unresolved V gene, and the others are unexplained. V and J calls and clone size are copied from that table; D and trimming were computed from the DNA. In this sample the table shows more than 2 million clones, around 93% of which occur a single time. The ten largest account for around 1.7% of the sample.

On this clone itself: Its antigen remains unidentified. No clone much larger than this one lies a single base away; base qualities are absent.

The sample was naive CD8+ T cells from PBMCs. Taken with the paper, the label for cell subset or site translates to: CD45RA+CCR7+. This receptor was identified in a man between 18 and 29 years old in good health. Some clones in this sample may be carry-over from other donors' samples. The chain was built from TRBV28 and TRBJ1-2; a tentative D match to TRBD1 spans 6 bases. This receptor has the CDR3 CASSLDQGGYTF. The DNA sequence reads TGTGCCAGCAGTCTAGACCAGGGGGGCTACACCTTC.